This T cell receptor (beta chain) comes out of a study of neoadjuvant anti-PD-1 for oral cavity cancer. Study details: Nivolumab at 3 mg/kg was mostly given biweekly, three to four doses, pre-surgery. Non-progressing patients received a fourth nivolumab dose near day 43, then surgery on days 50-56. Study conclusions and caveats: Pretreatment Treg/Th17 ratio correlated inversely with post-treatment tumor clonality.

Blood libraries mostly used roughly 500 ng genomic DNA, six replicates each. Measured with immunoSEQ multiplex PCR; TCRdb has only the in-frame clones, and not every one. The sample yields 15,000 or so clones, less than 85% seen once. This clone is labeled large (0.1 to 1%). As yet, its antigen is unknown. The V end lost 3 bases, the J end lost 1 base, and 10 bases lay between the germline ends. Germline V gene data show CDR1 as MNHNS and CDR2 as SASEGT. The CDR3 totals 15 residues. This TCR derives from a person between 40 and 79 years old with oral cavity squamous cell carcinoma. Sequencing was performed on PBMCs, taken before nivolumab (anti-PD-1) treatment. The chain couples TRBV6-1 to TRBJ2-1, with a possible D match to TRBD2 (5 bases). The CDR3 sequence: CASSEKSGSYNEQFF. The CDR3 DNA follows: TGTGCCAGCAGTGAGAAATCGGGATCCTACAATGAGCAGTTCTTC.